Sequencing of this TCR beta chain was carried out in a study of OX40 agonist ivuxolimab in advanced cancers. The wider study: Three patients, one with hepatocellular carcinoma and two with cutaneous melanoma, responded partially.

In regard to this clone: Its antigen is not identified.

V lost 0 bases to trimming and J lost 11 bases, with 8 bases between them. Germline CDR1 reads MGHRA; CDR2 reads YSYEKL. The CDR3 runs 12 residues. Study-level results: Which antigen the expanded peripheral T cells recognized is unknown.

Data came from immunoSEQ multiplex PCR; TCRdb stores just in-frame clones and leaves some out. This table holds 150,000 to 170,000 clones, 94% found once. This rearrangement joins TRBV4-1 to TRBJ2-4; D is unclear. The sample in question was CD4+ or CD8+ T cells sorted from blood, obtained in a trial of the OX40 agonist ivuxolimab. This TCR was recovered from an adult with an advanced solid tumor such as melanoma, head and neck, liver or kidney cancer. CDR3: CASSQDRSFQYF. The CDR3, as DNA: TGCGCCAGCAGCCAAGATAGGAGTTTTCAGTACTTC.